This T cell receptor (beta chain) was recovered during a study of cytomegalovirus exposure and HLA in healthy donors. This PCR relied on a set of 60 Vbeta primers and 13 Jbeta primers. Measured with immunoSEQ multiplex PCR; TCRdb has only the in-frame clones, and not every one. This repertoire shows 98,000 or so clones, about 74% found once; its top ten account for 7.5% to 9%. V was trimmed by 2 bases and J by 5 bases, leaving 10 bases between them. This CDR3 region has 14 residues. CDR1 is KGHSH and CDR2 is LQKENI in the germline V gene. Regarding the study as a whole: Available immune exposure information covered CMV serostatus only.

To note about this clone: Its antigen is still unknown.

This receptor was identified in a female donor in good health and CMV-seronegative. The sequenced sample consisted of PBMCs. The chain carries TRBV18 and TRBJ1-5; tentatively, D is TRBD1 (6 bases). CDR3 sequence: CASSPRAGDQPQHF. The CDR3 DNA reads TGTGCCAGCTCACCAAGGGCAGGGGATCAGCCCCAGCATTTT.